Listed below are T cell receptor beta chains from one sample, sequenced in a study of memory CD4+ T cells and cytomegalovirus serostatus. This table comes from immunoSEQ multiplex PCR, and its TCRdb copy is limited to in-frame clones, with some not included. The profile shows 35,000 to 50,000 clones, over 70% of them singletons. The sequenced material came from memory CD4+ T cells from blood. Receptors were obtained from an adult in good health and CMV-seronegative. The conserved cysteine and the conserved F or W are not part of the CDR3 here. The order of the fields is V gene, CDR3 length, CDR3 protein.

v_gene: TRBV12-5; len: 13; CDR3aa: ASGLATGVRYEQY
v_gene: TRBV5-1; len: 12; CDR3aa: ASSLSAFNEKLF
v_gene: TRBV7-9; len: 12; CDR3aa: ASSLEGGNTEAF
v_gene: TRBV7-3; len: 16; CDR3aa: ASSKKSHVGGANYEQY
v_gene: TRBV6-5; len: 12; CDR3aa: ASSKGDRFTEAF
v_gene: TRBV15; len: 11; CDR3aa: ATGLGQQETQY
v_gene: TRBV5-5; len: 14; CDR3aa: ASRISAGTNTGELF
v_gene: TRBV5-4; len: 11; CDR3aa: ASTPPTGYGYT
v_gene: TRBV12-5; len: 15; CDR3aa: ASGPHRLAGDTDTQY
v_gene: TRBV30; len: 13; CDR3aa: AWNGDRRNTGELF
v_gene: TRBV5-1; len: 11; CDR3aa: ASSLRAGEKLF
v_gene: TRBV6-6; len: 13; CDR3aa: ASSYPKTGINEQF
v_gene: TRBV30; len: 10; CDR3aa: ALRRGALGAF
v_gene: TRBV9; len: 16; CDR3aa: ASSFSGGGARGANVLT
v_gene: TRBV30; len: 11; CDR3aa: AWSVGFQETQY
v_gene: TRBV9; len: 14; CDR3aa: ASSVYPGQGEETQY
v_gene: TRBV5-1; len: 12; CDR3aa: ASSTSDSTDTQY
v_gene: TRBV29-1; len: 12; CDR3aa: SVAGGGFQETQY
v_gene: TRBV7-3; len: 13; CDR3aa: ASSLTGTSNTEAF
v_gene: TRBV2; len: 11; CDR3aa: ASRAGGNNEQF
v_gene: TRBV7-9; len: 10; CDR3aa: ASTQGIHEQF
v_gene: TRBV28; len: 12; CDR3aa: ASSLQPHPEKLF
v_gene: TRBV14; len: 16; CDR3aa: ASSQRRGQVGLGETQY
v_gene: TRBV7-2; len: 10; CDR3aa: ASSLEYAEAF
v_gene: TRBV19; len: 14; CDR3aa: AILTKDFSGANVLT
v_gene: TRBV7-9; len: 13; CDR3aa: ASSRQGLANEKLF
v_gene: TRBV6-6; len: 10; CDR3aa: ASSYDVWGQH
v_gene: TRBV7-6; len: 15; CDR3aa: ASSFGGQPASGNTIY
v_gene: TRBV2; len: 13; CDR3aa: ASSSRTSGAYEQY
v_gene: TRBV6-5; len: 13; CDR3aa: ASSLQGKGSYEQY
v_gene: TRBV6-6; len: 12; CDR3aa: ASRTIGVPYEQY
v_gene: TRBV5-4; len: 12; CDR3aa: ASSLGGNTGELF